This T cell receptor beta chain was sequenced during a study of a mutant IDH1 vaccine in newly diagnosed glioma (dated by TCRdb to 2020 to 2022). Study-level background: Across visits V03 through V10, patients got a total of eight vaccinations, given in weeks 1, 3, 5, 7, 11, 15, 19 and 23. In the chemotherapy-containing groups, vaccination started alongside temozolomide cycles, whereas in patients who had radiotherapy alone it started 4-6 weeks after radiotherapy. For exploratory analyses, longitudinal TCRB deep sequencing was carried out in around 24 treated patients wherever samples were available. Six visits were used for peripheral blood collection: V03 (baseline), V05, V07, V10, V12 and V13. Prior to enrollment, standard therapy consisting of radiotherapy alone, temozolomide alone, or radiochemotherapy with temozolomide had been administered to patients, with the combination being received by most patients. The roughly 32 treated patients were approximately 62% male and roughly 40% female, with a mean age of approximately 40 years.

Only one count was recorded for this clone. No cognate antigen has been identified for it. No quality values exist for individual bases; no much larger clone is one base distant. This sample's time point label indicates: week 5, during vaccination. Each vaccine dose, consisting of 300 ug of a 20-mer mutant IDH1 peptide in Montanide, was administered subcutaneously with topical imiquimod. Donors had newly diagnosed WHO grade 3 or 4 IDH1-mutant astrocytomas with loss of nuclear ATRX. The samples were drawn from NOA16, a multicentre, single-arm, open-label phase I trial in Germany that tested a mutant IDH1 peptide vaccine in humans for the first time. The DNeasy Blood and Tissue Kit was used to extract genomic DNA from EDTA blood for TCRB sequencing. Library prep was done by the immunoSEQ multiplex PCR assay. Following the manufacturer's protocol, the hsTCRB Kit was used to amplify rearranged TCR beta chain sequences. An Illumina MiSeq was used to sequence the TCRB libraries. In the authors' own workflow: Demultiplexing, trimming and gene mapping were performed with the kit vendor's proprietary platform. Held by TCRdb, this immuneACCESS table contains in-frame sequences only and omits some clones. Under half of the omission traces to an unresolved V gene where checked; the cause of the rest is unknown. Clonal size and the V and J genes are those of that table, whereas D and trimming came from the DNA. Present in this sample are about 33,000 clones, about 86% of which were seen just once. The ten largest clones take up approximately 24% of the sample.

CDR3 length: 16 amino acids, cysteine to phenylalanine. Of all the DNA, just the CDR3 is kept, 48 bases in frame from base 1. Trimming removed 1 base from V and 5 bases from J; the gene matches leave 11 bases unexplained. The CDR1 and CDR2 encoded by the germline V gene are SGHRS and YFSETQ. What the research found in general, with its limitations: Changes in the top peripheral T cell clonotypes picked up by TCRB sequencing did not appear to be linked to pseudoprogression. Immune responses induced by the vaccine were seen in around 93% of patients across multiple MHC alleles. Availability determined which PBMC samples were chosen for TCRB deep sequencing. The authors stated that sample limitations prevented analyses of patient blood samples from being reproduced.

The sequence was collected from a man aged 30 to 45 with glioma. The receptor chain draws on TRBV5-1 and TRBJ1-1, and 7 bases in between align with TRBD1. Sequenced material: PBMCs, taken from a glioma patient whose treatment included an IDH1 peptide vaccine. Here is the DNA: TGCGCCAGCAGCTTGTTGGCAGGGGGAACGAAAACTGAAGCTTTCTTT. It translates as CASSLLAGGTKTEAFF.